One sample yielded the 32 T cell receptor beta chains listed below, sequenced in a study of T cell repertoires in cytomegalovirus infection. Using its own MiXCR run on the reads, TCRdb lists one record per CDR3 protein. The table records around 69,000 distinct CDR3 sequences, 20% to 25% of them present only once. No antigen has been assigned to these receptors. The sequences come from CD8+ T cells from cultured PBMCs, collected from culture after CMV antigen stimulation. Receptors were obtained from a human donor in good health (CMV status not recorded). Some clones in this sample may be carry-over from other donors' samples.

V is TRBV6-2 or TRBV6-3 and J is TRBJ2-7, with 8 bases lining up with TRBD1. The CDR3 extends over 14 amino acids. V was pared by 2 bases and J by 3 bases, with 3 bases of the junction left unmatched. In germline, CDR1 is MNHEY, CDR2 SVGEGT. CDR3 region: CASSYPGTGYEQYF. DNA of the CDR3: TGTGCCAGCAGTTACCCGGGGACAGGCTACGAGCAGTACTTC.

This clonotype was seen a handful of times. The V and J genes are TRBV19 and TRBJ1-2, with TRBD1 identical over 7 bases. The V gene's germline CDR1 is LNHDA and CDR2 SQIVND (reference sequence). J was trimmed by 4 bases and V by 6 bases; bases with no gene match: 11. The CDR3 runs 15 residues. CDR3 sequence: CASRNGTARLYGYTF. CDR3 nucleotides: TGTGCCAGTAGAAATGGGACAGCGAGGCTCTATGGCTACACCTTC.

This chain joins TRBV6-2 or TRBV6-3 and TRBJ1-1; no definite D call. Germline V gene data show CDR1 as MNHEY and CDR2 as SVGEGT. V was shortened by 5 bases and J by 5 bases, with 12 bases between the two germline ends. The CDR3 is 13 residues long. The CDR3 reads CASSGSTRTEAFF. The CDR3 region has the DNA TGTGCCAGCAGTGGATCTACGAGGACTGAAGCTTTCTTT.

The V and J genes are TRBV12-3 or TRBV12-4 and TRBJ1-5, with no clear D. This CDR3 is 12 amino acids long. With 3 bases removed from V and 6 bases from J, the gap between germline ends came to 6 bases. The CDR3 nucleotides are TGTGCCAGCAGTTTCGAAGCTCAGCCCCAGCATTTT. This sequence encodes CASSFEAQPQHF.

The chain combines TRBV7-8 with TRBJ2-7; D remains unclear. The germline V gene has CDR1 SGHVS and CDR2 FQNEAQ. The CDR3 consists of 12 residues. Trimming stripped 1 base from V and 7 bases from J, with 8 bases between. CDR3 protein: CASSLGEWEQYF. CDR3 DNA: TGTGCCAGCAGCTTAGGCGAGTGGGAGCAGTACTTC. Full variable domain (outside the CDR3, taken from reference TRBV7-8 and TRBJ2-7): GAGVSQSPRYKVAKRGQDVALRCDPISGHVSLFWYQQALGQGPEFLTYFQNEAQLDKSGLPSDRFFAERPEGSVSTLKIQRTQQEDSAVYLCASSLGEWEQYFGPGTRLTVT.

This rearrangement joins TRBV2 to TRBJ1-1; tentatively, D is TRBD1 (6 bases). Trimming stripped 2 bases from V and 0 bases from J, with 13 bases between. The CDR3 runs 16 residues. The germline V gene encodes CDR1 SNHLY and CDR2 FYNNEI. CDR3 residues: CASSETPTGLNTEAFF. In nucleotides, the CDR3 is TGTGCCAGCAGTGAAACACCCACAGGGTTGAACACTGAAGCTTTCTTT.

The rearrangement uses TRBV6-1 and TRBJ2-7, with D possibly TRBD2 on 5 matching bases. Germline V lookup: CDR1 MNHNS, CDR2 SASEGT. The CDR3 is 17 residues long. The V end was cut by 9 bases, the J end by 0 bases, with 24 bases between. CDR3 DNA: TGTGCCAGTAGCCCGATCGAATGGCGGAGGAGCTCCTACGAGCAGTACTTC. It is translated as CASSPIEWRRSSYEQYF.

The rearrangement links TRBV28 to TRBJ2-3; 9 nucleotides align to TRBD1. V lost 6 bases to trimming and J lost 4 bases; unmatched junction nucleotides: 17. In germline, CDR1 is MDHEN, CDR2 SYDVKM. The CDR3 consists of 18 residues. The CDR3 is CASSPPGTGFNKADTQYF. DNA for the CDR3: TGTGCCAGCAGCCCACCCGGGACAGGGTTCAACAAGGCAGATACGCAGTATTTT.

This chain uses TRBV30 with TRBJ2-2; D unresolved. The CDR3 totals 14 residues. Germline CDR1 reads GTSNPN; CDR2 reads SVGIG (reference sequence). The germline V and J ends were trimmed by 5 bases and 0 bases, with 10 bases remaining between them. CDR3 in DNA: TGTGCCTGGGGAAGGAGCACGAACACCGGGGAGCTGTTTTTT. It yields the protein CAWGRSTNTGELFF.

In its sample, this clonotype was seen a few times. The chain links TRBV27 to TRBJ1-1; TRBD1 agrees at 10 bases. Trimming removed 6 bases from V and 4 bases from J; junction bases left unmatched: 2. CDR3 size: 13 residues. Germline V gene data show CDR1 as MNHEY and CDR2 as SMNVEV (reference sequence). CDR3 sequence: CASRDRGSTEAFF. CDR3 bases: TGTGCCAGCAGGGACAGGGGGTCCACTGAAGCTTTCTTT.

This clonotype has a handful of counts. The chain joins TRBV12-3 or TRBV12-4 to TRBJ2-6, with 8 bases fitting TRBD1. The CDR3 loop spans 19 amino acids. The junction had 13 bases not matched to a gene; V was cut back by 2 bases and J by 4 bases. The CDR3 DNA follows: TGTGCCAGCAGTTTAACCGAAGACAGGGGTTTTGGAGGGGCCAACGTCCTGACTTTC. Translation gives CASSLTEDRGFGGANVLTF.

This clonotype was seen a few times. Here the CDR3 reads CSAELGGGKNIQYF. The CDR3 nucleotides read TGCAGTGCCGAGCTAGGAGGGGGTAAAAACATTCAGTACTTC. This sequence joins TRBV20-1 and TRBJ2-4; D is tentatively TRBD1 or TRBD2 (6 bases each). The V and J ends lost 6 bases and 4 bases respectively, with 16 bases between them. The CDR3 runs to 14 residues. Per the germline V gene, CDR1 is DFQATT and CDR2 is SNEGSKA (reference sequence).

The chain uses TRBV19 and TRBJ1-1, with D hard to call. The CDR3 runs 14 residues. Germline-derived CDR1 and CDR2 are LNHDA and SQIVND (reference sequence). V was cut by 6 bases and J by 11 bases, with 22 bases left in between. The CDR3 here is CASSLYGGEDSAFF. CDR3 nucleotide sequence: TGTGCCAGTAGCTTATACGGAGGCGAGGACTCTGCTTTCTTT.

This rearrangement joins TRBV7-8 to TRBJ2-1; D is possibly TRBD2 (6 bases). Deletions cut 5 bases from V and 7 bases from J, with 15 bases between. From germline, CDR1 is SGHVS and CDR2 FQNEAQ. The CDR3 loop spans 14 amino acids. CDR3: CASSPPRRGNEQFF. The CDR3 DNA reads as TGTGCCAGCAGCCCTCCGAGACGGGGGAATGAGCAGTTCTTC.

This CDR3 is CASSYSPLNQPQHF. DNA for the CDR3: TGTGCCAGCAGTTACTCGCCACTGAATCAGCCCCAGCATTTT. V is TRBV6-2 or TRBV6-3 and J is TRBJ1-5, with D unclear. The germline gives CDR1 MNHEY, CDR2 SVGEGT. This CDR3 is built from 14 residues. V was pared by 0 bases and J by 4 bases, with 7 bases between.

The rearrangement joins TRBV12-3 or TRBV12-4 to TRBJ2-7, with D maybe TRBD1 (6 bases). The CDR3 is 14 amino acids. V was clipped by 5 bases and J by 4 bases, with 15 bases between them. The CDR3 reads CASSDRRRPYEQYF. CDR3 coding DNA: TGTGCCAGCAGTGACAGGCGACGTCCTTACGAGCAGTACTTC.

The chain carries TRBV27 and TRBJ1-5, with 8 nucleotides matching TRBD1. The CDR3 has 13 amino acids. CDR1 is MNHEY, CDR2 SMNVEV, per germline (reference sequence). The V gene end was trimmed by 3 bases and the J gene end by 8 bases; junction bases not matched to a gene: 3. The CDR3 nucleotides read TGTGCCAGCAGTTTCCAGGGGGCAAAGCCCCAGCATTTT. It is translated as CASSFQGAKPQHF.

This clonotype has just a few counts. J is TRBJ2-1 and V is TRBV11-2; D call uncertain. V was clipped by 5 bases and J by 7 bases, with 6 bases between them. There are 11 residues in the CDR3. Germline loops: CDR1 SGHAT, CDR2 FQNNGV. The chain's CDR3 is CASSTKNEQFF. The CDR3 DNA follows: TGTGCCAGCAGCACGAAAAATGAGCAGTTCTTC.

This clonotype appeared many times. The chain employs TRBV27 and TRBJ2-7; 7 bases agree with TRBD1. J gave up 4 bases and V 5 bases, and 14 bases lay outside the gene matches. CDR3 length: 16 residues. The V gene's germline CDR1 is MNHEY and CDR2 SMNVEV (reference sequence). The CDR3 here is CASSPSIGDRDYEQYF. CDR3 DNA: TGTGCCAGCAGTCCGAGCATAGGGGACAGAGATTACGAGCAGTACTTC.

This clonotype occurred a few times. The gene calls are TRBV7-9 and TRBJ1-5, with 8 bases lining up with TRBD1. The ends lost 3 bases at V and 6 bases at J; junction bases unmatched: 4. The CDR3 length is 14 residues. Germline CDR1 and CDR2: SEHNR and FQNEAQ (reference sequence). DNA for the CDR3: TGTGCCAGCAGCTTGGGGACAGGTCCTCAGCCCCAGCATTTT. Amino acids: CASSLGTGPQPQHF.

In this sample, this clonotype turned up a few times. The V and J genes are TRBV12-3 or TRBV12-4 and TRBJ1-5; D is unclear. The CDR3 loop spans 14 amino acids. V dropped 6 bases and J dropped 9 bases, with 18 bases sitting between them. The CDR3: CASSPLGGRVPQHF. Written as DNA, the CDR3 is TGTGCCAGCAGCCCCCTCGGCGGCCGTGTGCCCCAGCATTTT.

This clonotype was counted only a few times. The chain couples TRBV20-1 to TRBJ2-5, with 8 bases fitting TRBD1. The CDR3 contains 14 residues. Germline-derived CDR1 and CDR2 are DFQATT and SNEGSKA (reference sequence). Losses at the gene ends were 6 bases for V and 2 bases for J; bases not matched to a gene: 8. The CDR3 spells CSATRDRTQETQYF. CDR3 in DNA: TGCAGTGCCACTCGGGACAGGACTCAAGAGACCCAGTACTTC.

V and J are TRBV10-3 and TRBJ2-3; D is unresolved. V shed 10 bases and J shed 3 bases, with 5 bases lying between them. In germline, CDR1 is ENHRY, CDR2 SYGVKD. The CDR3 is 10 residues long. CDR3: CATGTDTQYF. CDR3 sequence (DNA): TGTGCCACCGGTACAGATACGCAGTATTTT.

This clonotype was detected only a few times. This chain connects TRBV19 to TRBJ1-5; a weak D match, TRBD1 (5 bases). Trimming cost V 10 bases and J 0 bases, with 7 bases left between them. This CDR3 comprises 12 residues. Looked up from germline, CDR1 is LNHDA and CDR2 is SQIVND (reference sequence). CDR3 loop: CATRVSNQPQHF. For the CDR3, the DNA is TGTGCCACCAGGGTTAGCAATCAGCCCCAGCATTTT.

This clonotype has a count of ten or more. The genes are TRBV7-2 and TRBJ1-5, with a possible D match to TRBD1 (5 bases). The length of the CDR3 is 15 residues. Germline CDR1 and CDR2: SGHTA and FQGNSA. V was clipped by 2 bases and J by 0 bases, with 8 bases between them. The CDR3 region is CASSLRGYSNQPQHF. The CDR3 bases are TGTGCCAGCAGCTTAAGGGGCTATAGCAATCAGCCCCAGCATTTT.

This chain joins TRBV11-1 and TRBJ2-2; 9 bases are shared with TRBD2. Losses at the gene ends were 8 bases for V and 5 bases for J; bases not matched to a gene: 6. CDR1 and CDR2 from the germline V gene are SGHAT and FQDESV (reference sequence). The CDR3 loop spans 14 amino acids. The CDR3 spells CASAGSGGTGELFF. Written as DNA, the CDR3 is TGTGCCAGCGCCGGAAGCGGGGGGACCGGGGAGCTGTTTTTT.

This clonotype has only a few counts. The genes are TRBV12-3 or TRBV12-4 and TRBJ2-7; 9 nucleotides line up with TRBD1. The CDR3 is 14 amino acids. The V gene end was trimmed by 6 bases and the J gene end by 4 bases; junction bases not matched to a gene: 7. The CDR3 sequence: CASRTGTGRYEQYF. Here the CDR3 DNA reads TGTGCCAGCAGGACCGGGACAGGGAGATACGAGCAGTACTTC.

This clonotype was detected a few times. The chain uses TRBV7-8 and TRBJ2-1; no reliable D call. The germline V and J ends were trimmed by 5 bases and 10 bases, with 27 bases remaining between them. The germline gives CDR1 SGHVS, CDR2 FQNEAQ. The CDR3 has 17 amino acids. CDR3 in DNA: TGTGCCAGCAGCATCTCAGGCGTCGCAAGATTTAAGGTCGAGCAGTTCTTC. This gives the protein CASSISGVARFKVEQFF.

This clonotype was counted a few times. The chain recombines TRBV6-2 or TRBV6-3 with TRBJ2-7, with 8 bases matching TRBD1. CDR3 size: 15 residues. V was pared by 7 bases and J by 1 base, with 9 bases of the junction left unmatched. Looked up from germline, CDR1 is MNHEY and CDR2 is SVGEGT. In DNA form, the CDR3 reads TGTGCCAGCACCCAAGACAGGGGTAGATCCTACGAGCAGTACTTC. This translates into CASTQDRGRSYEQYF.

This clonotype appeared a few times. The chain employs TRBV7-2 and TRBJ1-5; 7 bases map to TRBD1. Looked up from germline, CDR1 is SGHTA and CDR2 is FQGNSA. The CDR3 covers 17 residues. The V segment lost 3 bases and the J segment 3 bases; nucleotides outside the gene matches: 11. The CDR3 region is CASSFGARQGYNQPQHF. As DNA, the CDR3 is TGTGCCAGCAGCTTCGGAGCCCGACAGGGCTACAATCAGCCCCAGCATTTT.

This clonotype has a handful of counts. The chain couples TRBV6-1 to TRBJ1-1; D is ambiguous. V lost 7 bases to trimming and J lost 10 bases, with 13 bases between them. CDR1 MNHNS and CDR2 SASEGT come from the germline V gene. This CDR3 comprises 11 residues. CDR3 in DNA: TGTGCCAGCACCTCACCCTCCCGAGCTTTCTTT. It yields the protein CASTSPSRAFF.

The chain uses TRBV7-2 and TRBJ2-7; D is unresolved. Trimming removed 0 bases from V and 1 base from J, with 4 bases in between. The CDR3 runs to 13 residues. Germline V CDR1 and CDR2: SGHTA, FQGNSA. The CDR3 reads CASSLADSYEQYF. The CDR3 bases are TGTGCCAGCAGCTTAGCTGATTCCTACGAGCAGTACTTC.